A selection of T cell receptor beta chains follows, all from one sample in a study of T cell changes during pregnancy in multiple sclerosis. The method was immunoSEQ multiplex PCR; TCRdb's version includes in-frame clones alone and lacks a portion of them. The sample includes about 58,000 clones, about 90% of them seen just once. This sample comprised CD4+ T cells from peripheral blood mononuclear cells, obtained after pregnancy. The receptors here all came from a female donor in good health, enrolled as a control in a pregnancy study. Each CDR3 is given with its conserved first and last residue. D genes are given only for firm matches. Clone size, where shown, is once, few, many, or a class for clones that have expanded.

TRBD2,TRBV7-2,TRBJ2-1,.,CASSRTSGGANNEQFF,TGTGCCAGCAGCCGGACTAGCGGGGGGGCCAACAATGAGCAGTTCTTC
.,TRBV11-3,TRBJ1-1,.,CASSSRTGTRNTEAFF,TGTGCCAGCAGCTCTAGAACCGGGACACGGAACACTGAAGCTTTCTTT
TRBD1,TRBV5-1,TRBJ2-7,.,CASSLGPFRDRIYEQYF,TGCGCCAGCAGCTTGGGCCCATTCCGGGACAGGATCTACGAGCAGTACTTC
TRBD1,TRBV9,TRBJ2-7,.,CASSVGSGTGYEQYF,TGTGCCAGCAGCGTAGGGTCGGGGACAGGCTACGAGCAGTACTTC
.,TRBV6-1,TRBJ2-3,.,CASKFSGTDTQYF,TGTGCCAGCAAGTTTTCGGGCACAGATACGCAGTATTTT
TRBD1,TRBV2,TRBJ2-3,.,CASSGSLRTGGTDTQYF,TGTGCCAGCAGCGGGTCCTTGCGGACAGGGGGCACAGATACGCAGTATTTT
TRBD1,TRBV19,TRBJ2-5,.,CASSPRTGGTETQYF,TGTGCCAGTAGTCCCCGGACAGGGGGGACGGAGACCCAGTACTTC
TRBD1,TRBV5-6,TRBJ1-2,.,CASSPGTASYGYTF,TGTGCCAGCAGCCCGGGGACAGCTTCTTATGGCTACACCTTC
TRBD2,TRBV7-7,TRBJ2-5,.,CASSLAPSGGDQETQYF,TGTGCCAGCAGCTTAGCCCCTAGCGGGGGGGACCAAGAGACCCAGTACTTC
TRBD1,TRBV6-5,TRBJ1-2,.,CASSYKGARKNYGYTF,TGTGCCAGCAGTTACAAGGGGGCGAGGAAGAACTATGGCTACACCTTC
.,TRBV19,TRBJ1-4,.,CASSITRTAQSLTTNEKLFF,TGTGCCAGTAGTATAACTAGGACAGCCCAATCCTTGACGACTAATGAAAAACTGTTTTTT
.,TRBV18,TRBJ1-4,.,CASSPPAGLDEKLFF,TGTGCCAGCTCACCACCGGCGGGTCTAGATGAAAAACTGTTTTTT
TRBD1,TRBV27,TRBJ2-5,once,CASSSYRGLYQETQYF,TGTGCCAGCAGTTCCTACAGGGGGCTCTATCAAGAGACCCAGTACTTC
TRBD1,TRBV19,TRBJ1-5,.,CASSNWGSGGGEPQHF,TGTGCCAGTAGTAACTGGGGTTCAGGGGGCGGGGAGCCCCAGCATTTT
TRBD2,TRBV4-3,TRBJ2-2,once,CASSQARVRGAGELFF,TGCGCCAGCAGCCAAGCCCGGGTGCGGGGGGCCGGGGAGCTGTTTTTT
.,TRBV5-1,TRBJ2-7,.,CASSPRAGEYYEQYF,TGCGCCAGCAGCCCTCGGGCCGGGGAGTACTACGAGCAGTACTTC
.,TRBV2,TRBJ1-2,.,CASTEGQRTNYGYTF,TGTGCCAGCACTGAAGGACAGCGAACTAACTATGGCTACACCTTC
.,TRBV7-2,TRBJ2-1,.,CASVDPGSYNEQFF,TGTGCCAGCGTAGACCCAGGCTCCTACAATGAGCAGTTCTTC
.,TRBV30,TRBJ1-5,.,CAWSPDSNQPQHF,TGTGCCTGGAGCCCAGATAGCAATCAGCCCCAGCATTTT
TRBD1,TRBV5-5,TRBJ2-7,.,CASSSGLDRAYEQYF,TGTGCCAGCAGCTCCGGCCTGGACAGGGCCTACGAGCAGTACTTC